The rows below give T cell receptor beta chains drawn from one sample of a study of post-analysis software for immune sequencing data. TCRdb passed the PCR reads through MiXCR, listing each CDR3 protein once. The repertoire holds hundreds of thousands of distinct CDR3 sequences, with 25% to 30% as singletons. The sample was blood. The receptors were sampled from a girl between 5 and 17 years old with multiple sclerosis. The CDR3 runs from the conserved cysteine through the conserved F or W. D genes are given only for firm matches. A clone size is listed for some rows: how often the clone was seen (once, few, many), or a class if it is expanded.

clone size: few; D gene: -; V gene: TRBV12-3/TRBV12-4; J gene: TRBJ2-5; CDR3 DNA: TGTGCCAGCAGGGGAAGGGCCGGGGAGACCCAGTACTTC; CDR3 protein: CASRGRAGETQYF
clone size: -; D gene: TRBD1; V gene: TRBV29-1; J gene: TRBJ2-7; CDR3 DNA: TGCAGCGTTGTTTGGGACAGGCCATACGAGCAGTACTTC; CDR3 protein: CSVVWDRPYEQYF
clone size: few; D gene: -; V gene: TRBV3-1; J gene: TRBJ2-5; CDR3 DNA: TGTGCCAGCAGCCAACAGCAAGAGACCCAGTACTTC; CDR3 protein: CASSQQQETQYF
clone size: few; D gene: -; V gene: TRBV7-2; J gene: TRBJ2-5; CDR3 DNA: TGTGCCAGCAGCCCAGTCAGGGTCCACGGGCAGTACTTC; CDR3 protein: CASSPVRVHGQYF
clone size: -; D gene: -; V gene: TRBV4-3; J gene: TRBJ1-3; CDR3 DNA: TGCGCCAGCAGCCAAGGGGCAGTCTCTGGAAACACCATATATTTT; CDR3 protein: CASSQGAVSGNTIYF
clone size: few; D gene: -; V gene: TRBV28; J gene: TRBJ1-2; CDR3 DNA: TGTGCCAGCAGTTTAGGGGGGGGGACGAGCTATGGCTACACCTTC; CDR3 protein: CASSLGGGTSYGYTF
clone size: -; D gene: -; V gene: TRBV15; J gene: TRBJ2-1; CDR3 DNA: TGTGCCACCTCCAGAGCGGGCAGGGGAAGCTACAATGAGCAGTTCTTC; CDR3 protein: CATSRAGRGSYNEQFF
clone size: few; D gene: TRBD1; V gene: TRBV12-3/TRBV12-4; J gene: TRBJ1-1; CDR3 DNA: TGTGCCAGCAGTTTGACCGTTGGGGGACAGGGATCCGCTTTCTTT; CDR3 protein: CASSLTVGGQGSAFF
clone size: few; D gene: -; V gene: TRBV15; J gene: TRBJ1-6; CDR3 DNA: TGTGCCACCAGCAGGGACCGCGTAGGGGCTTCACCCCTCCACTTT; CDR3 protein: CATSRDRVGASPLHF
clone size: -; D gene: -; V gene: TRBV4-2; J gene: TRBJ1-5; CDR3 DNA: TGTGCCAGCAGCCAAGATTCGGCCCAGCCCCAGCATTTT; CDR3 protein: CASSQDSAQPQHF
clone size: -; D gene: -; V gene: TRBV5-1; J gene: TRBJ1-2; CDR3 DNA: TGCGCCAGCAGTATGGGGGATGGCTACACCTTC; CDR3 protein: CASSMGDGYTF
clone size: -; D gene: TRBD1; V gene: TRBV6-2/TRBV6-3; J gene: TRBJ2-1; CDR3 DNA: TGTGCCAGCAGTTACTCGGGGCCAGGGGGATCCTACAATGAGCAGTTCTTC; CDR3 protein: CASSYSGPGGSYNEQFF
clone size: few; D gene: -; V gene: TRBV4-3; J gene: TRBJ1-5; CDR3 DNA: TGCGCCAGCAGCCAAGCTTATTCGGGGAATCAGCCCCAGCATTTT; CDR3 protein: CASSQAYSGNQPQHF
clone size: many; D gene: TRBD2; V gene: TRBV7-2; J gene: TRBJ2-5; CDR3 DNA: TGTGCCAGCAGCTTAGCACGGCGGGGGGAGACCCAGTACTTC; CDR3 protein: CASSLARRGETQYF
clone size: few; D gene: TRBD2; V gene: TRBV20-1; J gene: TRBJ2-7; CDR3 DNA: TGCAGTGCTCCTGGAGGAGCGGGAGTCCCCTACGAGCAGTACTTC; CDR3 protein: CSAPGGAGVPYEQYF
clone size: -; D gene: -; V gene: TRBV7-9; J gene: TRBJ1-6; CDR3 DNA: TGTGCCAGCAGCTGGGCAGGGTCGAATTCACCCCTCCACTTT; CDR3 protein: CASSWAGSNSPLHF
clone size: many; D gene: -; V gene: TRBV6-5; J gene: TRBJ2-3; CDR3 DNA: TGTGCCAGCACTCCCGGGGGATACGCTAGCACAGATACGCAGTATTTT; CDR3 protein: CASTPGGYASTDTQYF
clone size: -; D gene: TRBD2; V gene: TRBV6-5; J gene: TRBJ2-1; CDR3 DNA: TGTGCCAGCAGAGGGTCCGCTAGCGGACAGCAGTTCTTC; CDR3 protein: CASRGSASGQQFF
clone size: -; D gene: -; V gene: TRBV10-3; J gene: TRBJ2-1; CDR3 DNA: TGTGCCATCAGTGAACCGGGTTCAAGGCCGCATGAGCAGTTCTTC; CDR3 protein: CAISEPGSRPHEQFF
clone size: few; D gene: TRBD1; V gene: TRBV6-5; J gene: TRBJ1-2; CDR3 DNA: TGTGCCAGCAGACCGGGACAGGGGGGGTCCTACACCTTC; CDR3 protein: CASRPGQGGSYTF
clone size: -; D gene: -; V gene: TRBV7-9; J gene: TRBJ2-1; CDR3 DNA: TGTGCCAGCAGCTTAGAGGTCAGGGTCAATGAGCAGTTCTTC; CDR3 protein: CASSLEVRVNEQFF
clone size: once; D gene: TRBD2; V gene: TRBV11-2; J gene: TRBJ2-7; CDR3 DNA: TGTGCCAGCAGCCTACCCCAGGGAGGGCCCTACGAGCAGTACTTC; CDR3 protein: CASSLPQGGPYEQYF
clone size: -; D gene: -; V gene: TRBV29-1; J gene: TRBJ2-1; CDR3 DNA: TGCAGCGTCGGAACCCAGGGTATCGGGCAGTTCTTC; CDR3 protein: CSVGTQGIGQFF
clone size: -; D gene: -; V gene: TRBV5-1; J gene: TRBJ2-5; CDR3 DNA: TGCACCAGCAGCTTTGAGGAGACCCAGTACTTC; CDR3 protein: CTSSFEETQYF
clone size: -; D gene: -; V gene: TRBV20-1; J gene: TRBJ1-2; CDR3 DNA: TGCAGTGCTAGAGATCGCCAGGATGTTAACTATGGCTACACCTTC; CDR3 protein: CSARDRQDVNYGYTF
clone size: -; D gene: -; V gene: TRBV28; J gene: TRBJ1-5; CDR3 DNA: TGTGCCAGCAGTCGTTCGGGGGATAAAAGCAATCAGCCCCAGCATTTT; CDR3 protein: CASSRSGDKSNQPQHF
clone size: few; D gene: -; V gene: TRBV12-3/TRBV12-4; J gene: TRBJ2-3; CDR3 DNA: TGTGCCAGCAGTAACCCGGGACAAGCAGATACGCAGTATTTT; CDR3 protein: CASSNPGQADTQYF
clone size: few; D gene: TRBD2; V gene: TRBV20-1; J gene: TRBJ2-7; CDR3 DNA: TGCAGTCGGCCGGGACTAGCGGCATACGAGCAGTACTTC; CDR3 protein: CSRPGLAAYEQYF
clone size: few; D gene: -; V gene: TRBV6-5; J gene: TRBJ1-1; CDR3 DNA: TGTGCCAGCACCAACTCTGGGGGGCTCATGAACACTGAAGCTTTCTTT; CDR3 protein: CASTNSGGLMNTEAFF
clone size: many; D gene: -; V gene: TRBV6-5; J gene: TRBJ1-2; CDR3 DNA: TGTGCCAGCAGTTACTCGGCAGCGAGTGGCTACACCTTC; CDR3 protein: CASSYSAASGYTF